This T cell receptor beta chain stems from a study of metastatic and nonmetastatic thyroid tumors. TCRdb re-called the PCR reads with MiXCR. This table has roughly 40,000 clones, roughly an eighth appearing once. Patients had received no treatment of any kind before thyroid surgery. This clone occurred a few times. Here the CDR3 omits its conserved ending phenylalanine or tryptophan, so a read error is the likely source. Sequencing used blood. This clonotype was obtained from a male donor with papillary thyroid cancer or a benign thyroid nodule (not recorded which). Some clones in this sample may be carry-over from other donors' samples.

The CDR3 protein is CASRTQGGGNQPQHL. The CDR3 region has the DNA TGTGCCAGCAGAACACAGGGAGGAGGCAATCAGCCCCAGCATCTT. The chain employs TRBV28 and TRBJ1-5, with D maybe TRBD1 (6 bases). Germline loops: CDR1 MDHEN, CDR2 SYDVKM. The CDR3 consists of 15 residues. V was trimmed by 6 bases and J by 2 bases, leaving 14 bases between them.